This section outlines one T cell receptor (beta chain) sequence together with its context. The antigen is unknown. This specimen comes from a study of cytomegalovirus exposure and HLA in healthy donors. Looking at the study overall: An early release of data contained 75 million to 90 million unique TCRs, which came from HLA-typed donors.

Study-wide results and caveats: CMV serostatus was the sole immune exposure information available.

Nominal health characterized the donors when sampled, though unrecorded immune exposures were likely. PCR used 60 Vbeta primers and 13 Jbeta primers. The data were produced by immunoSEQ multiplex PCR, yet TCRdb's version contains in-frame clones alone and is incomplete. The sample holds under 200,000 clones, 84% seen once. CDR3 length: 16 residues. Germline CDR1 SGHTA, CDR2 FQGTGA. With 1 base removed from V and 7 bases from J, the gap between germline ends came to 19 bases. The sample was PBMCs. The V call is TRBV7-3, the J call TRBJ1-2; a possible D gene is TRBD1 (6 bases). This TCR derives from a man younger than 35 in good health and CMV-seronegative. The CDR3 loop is CASSLKGGGANRGYTF. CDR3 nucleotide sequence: TGTGCCAGCAGCTTAAAGGGCGGGGGGGCGAATCGTGGCTACACCTTC.